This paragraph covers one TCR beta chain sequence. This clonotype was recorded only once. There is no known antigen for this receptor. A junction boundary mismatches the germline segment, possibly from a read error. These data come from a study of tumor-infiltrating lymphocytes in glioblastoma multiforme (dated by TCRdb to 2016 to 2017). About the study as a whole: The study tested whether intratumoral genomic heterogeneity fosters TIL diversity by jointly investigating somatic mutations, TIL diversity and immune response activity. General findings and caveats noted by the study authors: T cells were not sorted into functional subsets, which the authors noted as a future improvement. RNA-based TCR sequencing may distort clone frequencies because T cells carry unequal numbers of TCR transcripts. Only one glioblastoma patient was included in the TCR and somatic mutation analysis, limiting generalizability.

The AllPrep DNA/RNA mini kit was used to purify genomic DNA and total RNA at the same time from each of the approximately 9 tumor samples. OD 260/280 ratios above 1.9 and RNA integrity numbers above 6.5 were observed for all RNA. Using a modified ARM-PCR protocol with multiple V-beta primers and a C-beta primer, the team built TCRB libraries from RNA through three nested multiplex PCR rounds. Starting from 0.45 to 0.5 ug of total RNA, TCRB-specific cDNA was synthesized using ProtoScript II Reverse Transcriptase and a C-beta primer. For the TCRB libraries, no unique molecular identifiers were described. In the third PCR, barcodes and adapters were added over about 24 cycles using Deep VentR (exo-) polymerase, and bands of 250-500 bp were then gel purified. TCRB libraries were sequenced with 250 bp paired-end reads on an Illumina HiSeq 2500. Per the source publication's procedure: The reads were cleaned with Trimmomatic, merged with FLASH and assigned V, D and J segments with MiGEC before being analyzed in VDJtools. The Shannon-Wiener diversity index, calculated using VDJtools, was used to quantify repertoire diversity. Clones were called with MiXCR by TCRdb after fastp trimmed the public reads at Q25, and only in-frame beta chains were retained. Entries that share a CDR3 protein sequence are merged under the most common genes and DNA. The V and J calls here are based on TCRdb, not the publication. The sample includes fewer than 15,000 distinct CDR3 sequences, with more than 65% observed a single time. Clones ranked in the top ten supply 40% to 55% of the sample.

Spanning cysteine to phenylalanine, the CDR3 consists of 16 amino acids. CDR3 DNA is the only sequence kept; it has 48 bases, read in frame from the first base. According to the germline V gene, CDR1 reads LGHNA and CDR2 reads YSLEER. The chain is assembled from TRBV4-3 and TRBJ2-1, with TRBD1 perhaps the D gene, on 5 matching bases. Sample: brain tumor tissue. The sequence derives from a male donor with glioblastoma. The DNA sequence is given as TGCGCCAGCAGCCAAGAGACACCAGGGAACTACAATGAGCAGTTATTC. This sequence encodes CASSQETPGNYNEQLF.